These 22 T cell receptor beta chains came from one sample sequenced in a study of cytomegalovirus exposure and HLA in healthy donors. The study ran its PCR with 60 Vbeta and 13 Jbeta primers. Assay used: immunoSEQ multiplex PCR; TCRdb lists only in-frame clones, some missing. The repertoire holds some 150,000 clones, with approximately 77% as singletons. The material sequenced was PBMCs. These TCRs come from a man in his thirties or forties in good health and CMV-seropositive.

The rearrangement links TRBV4-1 to TRBJ2-7, with TRBD1 as a possible D gene (6 bases). Germline V CDR1 and CDR2: MGHRA, YSYEKL. V was trimmed by 0 bases and J by 3 bases, leaving 9 bases between them. This CDR3 is 14 amino acids long. This CDR3 is CASSQDSQGYEQYF. CDR3 nucleotides: TGCGCCAGCAGCCAAGATTCACAGGGCTACGAGCAGTACTTC.

The J gene is TRBJ2-7, the V gene TRBV7-9; TRBD2 matches 10 bases. The CDR3 contains 14 residues. CDR1 and CDR2 from the germline V gene are SEHNR and FQNEAQ (reference sequence). Trimming removed 5 bases from V and 3 bases from J; junction bases left unmatched: 4. Here the CDR3 DNA reads TGTGCCAGCAGCGAGCGGGGGGGCCTCTACGAGCAGTACTTC. Translating gives CASSERGGLYEQYF.

The chain has TRBV6-6 and TRBJ1-4; possibly TRBD1 for D (6 bases). Per the germline V gene, CDR1 is MNHNY and CDR2 is SVGAGI (reference sequence). CDR3 size: 14 residues. V was trimmed by 4 bases and J by 4 bases, leaving 10 bases between them. DNA of the CDR3: TGTGCCAGCAGTTTACAGGGAGATAATGAAAAACTGTTTTTT. Its protein is CASSLQGDNEKLFF.

CDR3 loop: CASSLGGGGSPLHF. In nucleotides, the CDR3 is TGCGCCAGCAGCTTGGGAGGGGGCGGCTCACCCCTCCACTTT. This chain uses TRBV5-1 with TRBJ1-6; TRBD1 matches 7 bases. The trim removed 0 bases at V and 10 bases at J, leaving 4 bases unmatched. The CDR3 loop spans 14 amino acids. Germline V lookup: CDR1 SGHRS, CDR2 YFSETQ.

This clone was counted a single time. This rearrangement joins TRBV4-1 to TRBJ2-3; TRBD2 matches at 11 bases. Looked up from germline, CDR1 is MGHRA and CDR2 is YSYEKL. The CDR3 is 16 amino acids. V lost 3 bases and J lost 3; bases outside the gene matches: 5. In DNA form, the CDR3 reads TGCGCCAGCAGCCACCCGACTAGCGGGGCTACAGATACGCAGTATTTT. This translates into CASSHPTSGATDTQYF.

This clone was counted once. One junction end does not reproduce the germline sequence, and a read error may be involved. V and J are TRBV5-6 and TRBJ2-5; 7 bases map to TRBD1. This CDR3 contains 13 residues. CDR1 is SGHDT and CDR2 is YYEEEE in the germline V gene. The CDR3 DNA follows: TGTGCCAGCAGCTTGAGGGGGCAAGAGGCCCAGTACTTC. It is translated as CASSLRGQEAQYF.

This clone has only a few counts. The chain recombines TRBV28 with TRBJ2-2; D possibly corresponds to TRBD2 (5 bases). Germline assignment: CDR1 MDHEN and CDR2 SYDVKM. The CDR3 is 15 amino acids. The V gene lost 5 bases and the J gene lost 0 bases, with 10 bases spanning the gap. CDR3 in DNA: TGTGCCAGCAGTGGGCCGGGGTCGAACACCGGGGAGCTGTTTTTT. It codes for CASSGPGSNTGELFF.

The chain employs TRBV2 and TRBJ2-7; TRBD1 matches at 8 bases. Germline lookup yields CDR1 SNHLY and CDR2 FYNNEI. The trim removed 8 bases at V and 5 bases at J, leaving 5 bases unmatched. CDR3 length: 12 amino acids. This chain's CDR3 is CASADRGHEQYF. In DNA form, the CDR3 reads TGTGCCAGCGCAGACAGGGGACACGAGCAGTACTTC.

The chain has TRBV7-8 and TRBJ1-5, with D perhaps TRBD1 (5 bases). Germline lookup yields CDR1 SGHVS and CDR2 FQNEAQ. V was trimmed by 5 bases and J by 1 base, leaving 18 bases between them. This CDR3 region has 17 residues. In nucleotides, the CDR3 is TGTGCCAGCAGCCAAGTGGGAGGCCGGGACAGCAATCAGCCCCAGCATTTT. It encodes CASSQVGGRDSNQPQHF.

The CDR3 sequence is CASGRGTLNTGELFF. The CDR3 DNA sequence: TGCGCCAGCGGCCGGGGGACCCTAAACACCGGGGAGCTGTTTTTT. The chain uses TRBV5-1 and TRBJ2-2; D is possibly TRBD2 (6 bases). Deletions cut 7 bases from V and 2 bases from J, with 15 bases between. Germline assignment: CDR1 SGHRS and CDR2 YFSETQ. The CDR3 is 15 amino acids.

This sequence joins TRBV5-1 and TRBJ2-3, with 7 bases that match TRBD2. Germline CDR1 and CDR2: SGHRS and YFSETQ. J lost 6 bases, V lost 3 bases, and 4 bases had no gene match. The CDR3 extends over 13 amino acids. Here the CDR3 reads CASSWAGVDTQYF. The CDR3 DNA reads as TGCGCCAGCAGCTGGGCGGGGGTGGATACGCAGTATTTT.

The chain recombines TRBV28 with TRBJ1-5; D may be TRBD1 (5 bases). The V end was cut by 2 bases, the J end by 5 bases, with 10 bases between. This CDR3 comprises 14 residues. Germline-derived CDR1 and CDR2 are MDHEN and SYDVKM. The CDR3 sequence is CASSLSRVDQPQHF. DNA for the CDR3: TGTGCCAGCAGTTTAAGCAGGGTAGATCAGCCCCAGCATTTT. The complete variable domain, with remaining parts taken from reference TRBV28 and TRBJ1-5, reads DVKVTQSSRYLVKRTGEKVFLECVQDMDHENMFWYRQDPGLGLRLIYFSYDVKMKEKGDIPEGYSVSREKKERFSLILESASTNQTSMYLCASSLSRVDQPQHFGDGTRLSIL.

This clone has just one count. The chain carries TRBV5-1 and TRBJ2-2; 7 bases are a match to TRBD1. CDR3 length: 16 amino acids. J gave up 0 bases and V 4 bases, and 6 bases lay outside the gene matches. Germline CDR1 reads SGHRS; CDR2 reads YFSETQ. The chain's CDR3 is CASSIRTGSNTGELFF. In DNA, the CDR3 is TGCGCCAGCAGCATCCGGACAGGCTCGAACACCGGGGAGCTGTTTTTT.

The chain recombines TRBV28 with TRBJ2-7, with 8 nucleotides matching TRBD1. With V trimmed by 5 bases and J by 1 base, 13 bases remained unmatched. The CDR3 loop spans 17 amino acids. Germline CDR1 MDHEN, CDR2 SYDVKM. CDR3 DNA sequence: TGTGCCAGCAGTATAGAAGGACAGGGTCTAGCTTCCTACGAGCAGTACTTC. Its translation: CASSIEGQGLASYEQYF.

This sequence joins TRBV12-2 and TRBJ2-5; the table gives TRBD1 as D, unverified against the DNA. The J call is doubtful: the DNA matches TRBJ2-7 better. TRBV12-2 is reported as a pseudogene. The CDR3 has 12 residues. DNA for the CDR3: TGTGCAAGTCGCTTTAGGGGGCTCGAGCAGTACTTC. This encodes CASRFRGLEQYF.

The chain has TRBV29-1 and TRBJ2-5; 8 bases line up with TRBD1. Germline V gene sequence: CDR1 SQVTM, CDR2 ANQGSEA. The V and J ends lost 5 bases and 4 bases, in that order; junction bases with no gene match: 9. The CDR3 covers 14 residues. The CDR3 sequence is CSVPTGGFGETQYF. The CDR3 DNA sequence: TGCAGCGTTCCTACAGGGGGATTTGGAGAGACCCAGTACTTC.

The rearrangement joins TRBV7-9 to TRBJ1-5; D remains ambiguous. The V end was cut by 5 bases, the J end by 6 bases, with 8 bases between. Germline CDR1 SEHNR, CDR2 FQNEAQ (reference sequence). This CDR3 has 12 residues. The CDR3: CASSVLSQPQHF. As DNA, the CDR3 is TGTGCCAGCAGCGTTTTGAGTCAGCCCCAGCATTTT.

This chain joins TRBV11-3 and TRBJ2-7; 8 positions match TRBD1. Trimming at V came to 4 bases and at J to 2 bases, leaving 7 bases not matched to a gene. The CDR3 has 15 amino acids. CDR1 is SGHNT, CDR2 YENEEA, per germline. The CDR3 spells CASSSRTGPPYEQYF. CDR3 coding DNA: TGTGCCAGCAGCTCAAGGACAGGGCCCCCCTACGAGCAGTACTTC.

The rearrangement links TRBV7-2 to TRBJ1-1; 10 bases line up with TRBD1. The germline V gene has CDR1 SGHTA and CDR2 FQGNSA. Trimming at V came to 3 bases and at J to 5 bases, leaving 3 bases not matched to a gene. The CDR3 extends over 14 amino acids. For the CDR3, the DNA is TGTGCCAGCAGCTTGACAGGGGGCGAAACTGAAGCTTTCTTT. This sequence encodes CASSLTGGETEAFF. Filled out from reference TRBV7-2 and TRBJ1-1, the complete variable domain reads GAGVSQSPSNKVTEKGKDVELRCDPISGHTALYWYRQSLGQGLEFLIYFQGNSAPDKSGLPSDRFSAERTGGSVSTLTIQRTQQEDSAVYLCASSLTGGETEAFFGQGTRLTVV.

CDR3 bases: TGTGCCACCGGGGGGGGCACGACCTACGAGCAGTACTTC. Translation gives CATGGGTTYEQYF. The V gene is TRBV28, the J gene TRBJ2-7; TRBD2 agrees at 8 bases. The CDR3 length is 13 residues. J gave up 2 bases and V 10 bases, and 7 bases lay outside the gene matches. The germline V gene encodes CDR1 MDHEN and CDR2 SYDVKM.

V gene TRBV11-2 combines with J gene TRBJ2-5; possible D gene TRBD1, 6 bases. The CDR3 is made up of 14 amino acids. Germline V gene sequence: CDR1 SGHAT, CDR2 FQNNGV. Trimming stripped 4 bases from V and 5 bases from J, with 14 bases between. CDR3 nucleotide sequence: TGTGCCAGCAGCTCCGGGACAAAGGAGGAGACCCAGTACTTC. Translating gives CASSSGTKEETQYF.

The chain employs TRBV4-1 and TRBJ1-1; no clear D gene. Germline assignment: CDR1 MGHRA and CDR2 YSYEKL. Trimming left V 4 bases short and J 0 bases short, with 9 bases between. The CDR3 runs 14 residues. In DNA form, the CDR3 reads TGCGCCAGCAGCCCTACAGCCATGAACACTGAAGCTTTCTTT. It yields the protein CASSPTAMNTEAFF.